These 30 T cell receptor beta chains share one sample of origin, sequenced in a study of technical replicates of blood from a handful of donors. Using immunoSEQ multiplex PCR, the repertoire was profiled, and TCRdb retains in-frame clones only, with some absent. The data show about 14,000 clones, roughly three quarters seen once. The specimen was PBMCs. All receptors derive from a human donor in good health.

The chain combines TRBV5-1 with TRBJ2-2; 12 bases fit TRBD2. J gave up 7 bases and V 4 bases, and 8 bases lay outside the gene matches. The CDR3 totals 16 residues. Looked up from germline, CDR1 is SGHRS and CDR2 is YFSETQ. CDR3 sequence (DNA): TGCGCCAGCAGCGGCGGGACTAGCGGGCTAATCGGGGAGCTGTTTTTT. This sequence encodes CASSGGTSGLIGELFF.

V usage is TRBV4-1 and J usage is TRBJ1-5; D is uncertain. This CDR3 is 15 amino acids long. CDR1 is MGHRA, CDR2 YSYEKL, per germline. V shed 0 bases and J shed 2 bases, with 8 bases lying between them. The CDR3 DNA reads as TGCGCCAGCAGCCAAGAGGTGAGGGGCAATCAGCCCCAGCATTTT. Its translation: CASSQEVRGNQPQHF.

V and J are TRBV28 and TRBJ2-7, with 8 bases matching TRBD2. Germline CDR1 and CDR2: MDHEN and SYDVKM. The CDR3 runs to 13 residues. V shed 8 bases, J shed 1 base, and the junction held 4 bases outside the gene matches. CDR3 in DNA: TGTGCCAGCTTCTCGGGAGGGTCCTACGAGCAGTACTTC. It yields the protein CASFSGGSYEQYF.

The chain recombines TRBV6-5 with TRBJ2-1; D not resolved. V dropped 6 bases and J dropped 8 bases, with 20 bases sitting between them. The CDR3 spans 15 residues. The V gene's germline CDR1 is MNHEY and CDR2 SVGAGI. This chain's CDR3 is CASSSRRQAWHEQFF. CDR3 in DNA: TGTGCCAGCAGCAGCCGTCGGCAGGCTTGGCATGAGCAGTTCTTC.

V usage is TRBV7-9 and J usage is TRBJ2-7; the match to TRBD1 covers 7 bases. Losses at the gene ends were 5 bases for V and 6 bases for J; bases not matched to a gene: 13. CDR1 SEHNR and CDR2 FQNEAQ come from the germline V gene (reference sequence). The CDR3 extends over 15 amino acids. The CDR3 sequence is CASSSLGTDSSEQYF. CDR3 sequence (DNA): TGTGCCAGCAGCAGTCTTGGGACAGACTCTTCCGAGCAGTACTTC.

The genes are TRBV20-1 and TRBJ2-7; D not resolved. This CDR3 has 11 residues. Per germline, CDR1 DFQATT and CDR2 SNEGSKA (reference sequence). Trimming removed 6 bases at V and 3 bases at J, with 9 bases between. The CDR3 loop is CSAASHYEQYF. The CDR3 nucleotides read TGCAGTGCAGCGTCACACTACGAGCAGTACTTC.

The chain couples TRBV30 to TRBJ2-6; tentative D call: TRBD2 (5 bases). CDR1 is GTSNPN, CDR2 SVGIG, per germline (reference sequence). The CDR3 contains 12 residues. CDR3 DNA: TGTGCGGAGGAATCTGGGGCCAACGTCCTGACTTTC. This gives the protein CAEESGANVLTF. The whole variable domain, filled in from reference TRBV30 and TRBJ2-6, reads SQTIHQWPATLVQPVGSPLSLECTVEGTSNPNLYWYRQAAGRGLQLLFYSVGIGQISSEVPQNLSASRPQDRQFILSSKKLLLSDSGFYLCAEESGANVLTFGAGSRLTVL.

This clone was observed a single time. The chain employs TRBV19 and TRBJ1-5; 7 nucleotides line up with TRBD1. The CDR3 has 13 amino acids. J gave up 3 bases and V 6 bases, and 2 bases lay outside the gene matches. Germline CDR1 reads LNHDA; CDR2 reads SQIVND (reference sequence). CDR3 DNA: TGTGCCAGTAGGGGACAGCACAATCAGCCCCAGCATTTT. This sequence encodes CASRGQHNQPQHF.

V usage is TRBV7-9 and J usage is TRBJ2-3, with TRBD2 identical over 7 bases. J lost 2 bases, V lost 5 bases, and 7 bases had no gene match. The CDR3 runs 15 residues. Germline lookup yields CDR1 SEHNR and CDR2 FQNEAQ (reference sequence). The DNA of the CDR3 is TGTGCCAGCAGCCCAGGGCTAGCGGACACAGATACGCAGTATTTT. Protein product: CASSPGLADTDTQYF.

The chain carries TRBV7-3 and TRBJ2-3; 11 positions agree with TRBD2. The CDR3 runs to 14 residues. Trimming took 4 bases from V and 6 from J; bases not matched to a gene: 3. Germline V gives CDR1 SGHTA, CDR2 FQGTGA. The CDR3 coding sequence is TGTGCCAGCAGCTCCTTAGCGGGAGGGGATACGCAGTATTTT. Its translation is CASSSLAGGDTQYF. Full variable domain (remainder filled in from reference TRBV7-3 and TRBJ2-3): GAGVSQTPSNKVTEKGKYVELRCDPISGHTALYWYRQSLGQGPEFLIYFQGTGAADDSGLPNDRFFAVRPEGSVSTLKIQRTERGDSAVYLCASSSLAGGDTQYFGPGTRLTVL.

The chain is built from TRBV18 and TRBJ1-4; D is uncertain. In germline, CDR1 is KGHSH, CDR2 LQKENI. V lost 3 bases, J lost 8 bases, and 10 bases lay in between. The CDR3 has 13 residues. CDR3 nucleotide sequence: TGTGCCAGCTCACCCTCGGCGGTGGAAAAACTGTTTTTT. It specifies CASSPSAVEKLFF.

The chain carries TRBV5-6 and TRBJ2-4; D ambiguous. With 4 bases removed from V and 1 base from J, the gap between germline ends came to 9 bases. CDR3 size: 14 residues. The V gene's germline CDR1 is SGHDT and CDR2 YYEEEE. CDR3 sequence reads: CASSMDGAKNIQYF. The CDR3 region has the DNA TGTGCCAGCAGCATGGACGGGGCCAAAAACATTCAGTACTTC.

This clone has only a few counts. The chain combines TRBV30 with TRBJ1-1, with 9 bases fitting TRBD1. Per germline, CDR1 GTSNPN and CDR2 SVGIG (reference sequence). V gave up 6 bases and J gave up 6 bases; unmatched junction bases: 8. The CDR3 length is 13 residues. The CDR3 region is CACPGQGISEAFF. For the CDR3, the DNA is TGTGCCTGTCCCGGACAGGGGATTTCTGAAGCTTTCTTT.

The chain joins TRBV5-1 to TRBJ1-2, with TRBD1 matching 11 bases. Germline CDR1 is SGHRS and CDR2 is YFSETQ. The CDR3 length is 14 residues. The J segment lost 7 bases and the V segment lost 7 bases, leaving 9 bases of the junction unmatched. The CDR3 loop reads CASATGTGGIGYTF. Here the CDR3 DNA reads TGCGCCAGCGCGACCGGGACAGGGGGGATTGGCTACACCTTC.

V gene TRBV30 combines with J gene TRBJ2-1; TRBD2 matches 8 bases. Germline V gene data show CDR1 as GTSNPN and CDR2 as SVGIG (reference sequence). The V gene end was trimmed by 5 bases and the J gene end by 9 bases; junction bases not matched to a gene: 9. This CDR3 is built from 13 residues. The CDR3 protein is CAWVPAGASEQFF. The CDR3 region has the DNA TGTGCCTGGGTTCCAGCGGGAGCAAGTGAGCAGTTCTTC.

The CDR3 nucleotides are TGTGCCACCAGCAGAGCCCCAGGCAGTTGGGAAAAACTGTTTTTT. Translated, it gives CATSRAPGSWEKLFF. The rearrangement uses TRBV15 and TRBJ1-4; D is uncertain. Trimming removed 1 base at V and 8 bases at J, with 14 bases between. Germline V CDR1 and CDR2: LNHNV, YYDKDF (reference sequence). This CDR3 comprises 15 residues.

The rearrangement links TRBV6-1 to TRBJ2-5, with 11 positions matching TRBD2. CDR3 length: 14 amino acids. Germline CDR1 and CDR2: MNHNS and SASEGT. Trimming at V came to 8 bases and at J to 6 bases, leaving 8 bases not matched to a gene. The CDR3 nucleotides read TGTGCCAGCGAACTAGCGGGAGAGGGGCAGACCCAGTACTTC. Protein sequence: CASELAGEGQTQYF.

This rearrangement joins TRBV4-2 to TRBJ2-1, with D possibly matching TRBD2 (6 bases). Trimming took 0 bases from V and 12 from J, leaving 15 bases between them. Germline CDR1 reads LGHNA; CDR2 reads YNFKEQ. CDR3 length: 14 residues. The CDR3 coding sequence is TGTGCCAGCAGCCAAGATTTTCGGGAGAAGGGGCAGTTCTTC. This codes for CASSQDFREKGQFF.

This chain joins TRBV18 and TRBJ2-3; 9 bases align to TRBD1. The CDR3 is 17 amino acids. The V gene end was trimmed by 3 bases and the J gene end by 0 bases; junction bases not matched to a gene: 7. CDR1 is KGHSH and CDR2 is LQKENI in the germline V gene. Written as DNA, the CDR3 is TGTGCCAGCTCACCGCCCTCCGGGACAGGGAGCACAGATACGCAGTATTTT. Protein: CASSPPSGTGSTDTQYF.

V gene TRBV4-1 combines with J gene TRBJ2-5; TRBD2 aligns across 16 bases. V was clipped by 5 bases and J by 2 bases; unmatched bases: 5. In germline, CDR1 is MGHRA, CDR2 YSYEKL. The CDR3 is 17 residues long. The DNA for the CDR3 is TGCGCCAGCAGCGATCCGGGACTAGCGGGAGGGCAAGAGACCCAGTACTTC. Protein sequence: CASSDPGLAGGQETQYF.

The chain combines TRBV6-1 with TRBJ2-1; 9 bases fit TRBD2. This CDR3 contains 18 residues. The germline gives CDR1 MNHNS, CDR2 SASEGT. Trimming at V came to 2 bases and at J to 7 bases, leaving 15 bases not matched to a gene. The CDR3 DNA reads TGTGCCAGCAGTGAATCGGTCGCGGGCGGGAGGGATGGTAATGAGCAGTTCTTC. Amino acid sequence: CASSESVAGGRDGNEQFF.

The rearrangement joins TRBV5-1 to TRBJ2-2; TRBD1 agrees at 7 bases. Germline V CDR1 and CDR2: SGHRS, YFSETQ. The CDR3 contains 15 residues. V trimming: 4 bases; J trimming: 2 bases; junction bases outside the gene matches: 5. CDR3 nucleotides: TGCGCCAGCAGCCCGGGACAGATAAACACCGGGGAGCTGTTTTTT. This sequence encodes CASSPGQINTGELFF.

This rearrangement joins TRBV7-3 to TRBJ2-3, with 10 bases identical to TRBD2. This CDR3 has 13 residues. J lost 12 bases, V lost 2 bases, and 5 bases had no gene match. Per the germline V gene, CDR1 is SGHTA and CDR2 is FQGTGA. In DNA, the CDR3 is TGTGCCAGCAGCTTAGGGGCTAGCGGGAGCCAGTATTTT. Its translation: CASSLGASGSQYF.

This sequence joins TRBV6-6 and TRBJ1-3; D not resolved. Germline V CDR1 and CDR2: MNHNY, SVGAGI (reference sequence). Trimming took off 4 bases at V and 4 bases at J, with 14 bases between the two ends. CDR3 length: 15 amino acids. The CDR3, as DNA: TGTGCCAGCAGTTGGCGACCGAGGAAAGGAAACACCATATATTTT. It is translated as CASSWRPRKGNTIYF.

The chain recombines TRBV14 with TRBJ1-1, with no clear D. V lost 4 bases to trimming and J lost 4 bases, with 7 bases between them. There are 12 residues in the CDR3. Germline CDR1 is SGHDN and CDR2 is FVKESK. The CDR3 here is CASSPGFTEAFF. The CDR3 DNA is TGTGCCAGCAGCCCCGGTTTCACTGAAGCTTTCTTT.

The rearrangement joins TRBV13 to TRBJ2-5, with 8 positions matching TRBD2. Trimming took 5 bases from V and 3 from J; bases not matched to a gene: 11. This CDR3 comprises 16 residues. Germline-derived CDR1 and CDR2 are PRHDT and FYEKMQ (reference sequence). CDR3 region: CASSAALAEKKETQYF. The CDR3 coding sequence is TGTGCCAGCAGCGCCGCACTAGCGGAGAAAAAAGAGACCCAGTACTTC. Combining the CDR3 with reference TRBV13 and TRBJ2-5 gives the whole variable domain AAGVIQSPRHLIKEKRETATLKCYPIPRHDTVYWYQQGPGQDPQFLISFYEKMQSDKGSIPDRFSAQQFSDYHSELNMSSLELGDSALYFCASSAALAEKKETQYFGPGTRLLVL.

This clone has only one observation. The V gene is TRBV4-2, the J gene TRBJ2-1; 11 nucleotides align to TRBD2. The CDR3 extends over 15 amino acids. The germline CDR1 and CDR2 sequences are LGHNA and YNFKEQ. After removal of 1 base from V and 8 bases from J, the junction contained 4 bases not matched to a gene. In DNA form, the CDR3 reads TGTGCCAGCAGCCAAGCCACTAGCGGGAGCGATGAGCAGTTCTTC. This sequence encodes CASSQATSGSDEQFF.

The gene calls are TRBV28 and TRBJ2-1; perhaps TRBD1 as D (5 bases). The germline gives CDR1 MDHEN, CDR2 SYDVKM. V lost 9 bases to trimming and J lost 0 bases, with 18 bases between them. This CDR3 is 16 amino acids long. The chain's CDR3 is CASTSLTASSYNEQFF. The CDR3 DNA follows: TGTGCCAGTACGTCCCTGACAGCCTCCTCCTACAATGAGCAGTTCTTC.

The chain's CDR3 is CASYPTGGSESNEQFF. The DNA of the CDR3 is TGTGCCAGCTATCCCACAGGGGGATCCGAATCCAATGAGCAGTTCTTC. The V gene is TRBV2, the J gene TRBJ2-1, with 8 bases identical to TRBD1. J gave up 6 bases and V 8 bases, and 15 bases lay outside the gene matches. This CDR3 spans 16 amino acids. From germline, CDR1 is SNHLY and CDR2 FYNNEI.

J is TRBJ1-2 and V is TRBV12-2; no check of the table's D call, TRBD1, against the DNA was made. TRBV12-2 represents a pseudogene. CDR3 length: 13 amino acids. The CDR3 loop is CASRRTGNYGYTF. As DNA, the CDR3 is TGTGCAAGTCGGAGGACAGGTAACTATGGCTACACCTTC.